Each of the 32 T cell receptor beta chains below was sequenced from the same sample in a study of T cells after yellow fever vaccination. TCRdb independently ran MiXCR on the 5' RACE reads; one entry per CDR3 protein. In the table there are 250,000 to 400,000 distinct CDR3 sequences, about 4.5% of which are singletons. This specimen consisted of PBMCs, obtained 15 days after the yellow fever booster vaccination. Every receptor here comes from a man aged 18 to 29 who received the YFV17D yellow fever vaccine.

This clonotype was counted only a few times. V usage is TRBV7-2 and J usage is TRBJ2-7, with D uncertain. The CDR3 totals 15 residues. Germline CDR1 SGHTA, CDR2 FQGNSA. The V end was cut by 1 base, the J end by 7 bases, with 17 bases between. CDR3 in DNA: TGTGCCAGCAGCTTAGACGCCAGAACCCACGAGGAGCAGTACTTC. Amino acid sequence: CASSLDARTHEEQYF.

This clonotype has at least ten counts. This rearrangement joins TRBV5-1 to TRBJ2-1, with TRBD1 matching 11 bases. The CDR3 runs 15 residues. The V gene's germline CDR1 is SGHRS and CDR2 YFSETQ. The J segment lost 6 bases and the V segment lost 7 bases, leaving 9 bases of the junction unmatched. CDR3 sequence: CASRPGTGGSNEQFF. For the CDR3, the DNA is TGCGCCAGCCGCCCCGGGACAGGGGGATCCAATGAGCAGTTCTTC.

This clonotype was observed a few times. CDR3 sequence reads: CAISESRAQNEKLFF. CDR3 nucleotide sequence: TGTGCCATCAGTGAGTCAAGGGCCCAAAATGAAAAACTGTTTTTT. The genes are TRBV10-3 and TRBJ1-4; D gene ambiguous. CDR3 size: 15 residues. V gave up 0 bases and J gave up 5 bases, with 10 bases separating them. Germline CDR1 ENHRY, CDR2 SYGVKD.

This clonotype was observed a few times. J is TRBJ1-3 and V is TRBV29-1, with D unresolved. CDR1 SQVTM and CDR2 ANQGSEA come from the germline V gene. Trimming pared 5 bases from V and 0 bases from J, leaving 11 bases between. The CDR3 is 14 residues long. The CDR3 reads CSVYPINSGNTIYF. In nucleotides, the CDR3 is TGCAGCGTTTACCCCATCAACTCTGGAAACACCATATATTTT.

This clonotype was detected a few times. The J gene is TRBJ2-5, the V gene TRBV6-2 or TRBV6-3, with 9 bases aligning to TRBD1. The V segment lost 5 bases and the J segment 5 bases; nucleotides outside the gene matches: 9. From germline, CDR1 is MNHEY and CDR2 SVGEGT. The CDR3 is 15 residues long. In DNA form, the CDR3 reads TGTGCCAGCAGTCCTGGGACAGGGAACCGGGAGACCCAGTACTTC. It specifies CASSPGTGNRETQYF.

The chain joins TRBV5-8 to TRBJ2-7, with TRBD1 matching over 7 bases. From germline, CDR1 is SGHTS and CDR2 YDEGEE. The CDR3 is 15 amino acids. V dropped 2 bases and J dropped 2; count of bases not matched to a gene: 7. The CDR3 spells CASSFRPGQTYEQYV. The CDR3 DNA follows: TGTGCCAGCAGCTTTCGTCCGGGACAGACCTACGAGCAGTACGTC.

This clonotype was seen repeatedly, ten times or more. V is TRBV11-2 and J is TRBJ2-3; the match to TRBD2 covers 11 bases. Germline CDR1 SGHAT, CDR2 FQNNGV. Trimming at V came to 2 bases and at J to 7 bases, leaving 8 bases not matched to a gene. The CDR3 extends over 16 amino acids. The CDR3 bases are TGTGCCAGCAGCTTACGCCTAGCGGGGGGCTGGAATACGCAGTATTTT. This translates into CASSLRLAGGWNTQYF. The variable domain in full, with the rest retrieved from reference TRBV11-2 and TRBJ2-3, is EAGVAQSPRYKIIEKRQSVAFWCNPISGHATLYWYQQILGQGPKLLIQFQNNGVVDDSQLPKDRFSAERLKGVDSTLKIQPAKLEDSAVYLCASSLRLAGGWNTQYFGPGTRLTVL.

This clonotype has only a few counts. The gene calls are TRBV20-1 and TRBJ2-1; D is undetermined. The CDR3 runs to 14 residues. The germline CDR1 and CDR2 sequences are DFQATT and SNEGSKA (reference sequence). The V gene lost 8 bases and the J gene lost 2 bases, with 16 bases spanning the gap. This CDR3 reads CSTTVTSAYNEQFF. For the CDR3, the DNA is TGCAGTACCACGGTAACGTCTGCCTACAATGAGCAGTTCTTC.

This clonotype was observed at least ten times. The J gene is TRBJ2-1, the V gene TRBV6-5, with TRBD2 identical over 11 bases. The germline V gene has CDR1 MNHEY and CDR2 SVGAGI. V shed 6 bases and J 2 bases; nucleotides not matched to a gene: 3. The CDR3 runs to 15 residues. CDR3 sequence (DNA): TGTGCCAGCAGCTCGACTAGCGGGACCTACAATGAGCAGTTCTTC. Translating it yields CASSSTSGTYNEQFF.

At least ten counts were recorded for this clonotype. The chain links TRBV7-6 to TRBJ1-1; D is possibly TRBD1 (5 bases). This CDR3 region has 16 residues. Germline CDR1 reads SGHVS; CDR2 reads FNYEAQ. V lost 1 base and J 0 bases, leaving 12 bases between the germline ends. The CDR3 here is CASSLGSRGLNTEAFF. CDR3 DNA: TGTGCCAGCAGCTTAGGTAGTAGGGGCTTGAACACTGAAGCTTTCTTT. Full variable domain (remainder filled in from reference TRBV7-6 and TRBJ1-1): GAGVSQSPRYKVTKRGQDVALRCDPISGHVSLYWYRQALGQGPEFLTYFNYEAQQDKSGLPNDRFSAERPEGSISTLTIQRTEQRDSAMYRCASSLGSRGLNTEAFFGQGTRLTVV.

The table lists this clonotype with many counts. The V and J genes are TRBV6-6 and TRBJ1-1; D is ambiguous. Germline V CDR1 and CDR2: MNHNY, SVGAGI (reference sequence). The CDR3 has 14 residues. V lost 2 bases and J 5 bases, leaving 12 bases between the germline ends. In DNA, the CDR3 is TGTGCCAGCAGTTACGGGATTCTCGGGACTGAAGCTTTCTTT. It specifies CASSYGILGTEAFF.

This clonotype was counted at least ten times. The chain is built from TRBV6-2 or TRBV6-3 and TRBJ2-7, with unresolved D. Germline V gene lookup returns CDR1 MNHEY and CDR2 SVGEGT. CDR3 size: 12 residues. V lost 5 bases and J lost 0, with 5 bases in between. The CDR3 region has the DNA TGTGCCAGCAGTAGGAGCTCCTACGAGCAGTACGTC. Its protein product is CASSRSSYEQYV.

This clonotype was detected only a few times. The chain couples TRBV6-2 or TRBV6-3 to TRBJ2-5; TRBD2 matches at 12 bases. The V and J ends lost 2 bases and 2 bases, in that order; junction bases with no gene match: 3. The CDR3 length is 16 residues. CDR1 and CDR2 (germline): MNHEY, SVGEGT. The CDR3 DNA reads as TGTGCCAGCAGTTACGGACTAGCGGGGTCTCAAGAGACCCAGTACTTC. Translated, it gives CASSYGLAGSQETQYF.

This clonotype was seen many times. The rearrangement links TRBV7-8 to TRBJ1-2; D uncertain. There are 15 residues in the CDR3. Germline CDR1 reads SGHVS; CDR2 reads FQNEAQ. Trimming removed 1 base from V and 3 bases from J, with 12 bases in between. The CDR3 region is CASSLESVPHYGYTF. CDR3 nucleotides: TGTGCCAGCAGCTTAGAGTCGGTCCCCCACTATGGCTACACCTTC.

This clonotype was detected many times. This chain uses TRBV4-1 with TRBJ1-1; D is undetermined. CDR3 length: 15 amino acids. Trimming shortened V by 4 bases and J by 3 bases, and 15 bases separated the two germline ends. CDR1 and CDR2 from the germline V gene are MGHRA and YSYEKL. The CDR3 DNA reads as TGCGCCAGCAGCCCTGTCGCAAAGACGGACACTGAAGCTTTCTTT. This codes for CASSPVAKTDTEAFF.

This clonotype has at least ten counts. This chain joins TRBV20-1 and TRBJ2-7; the D gene is possibly TRBD1 (6 bases). V lost 4 bases and J lost 4, with 20 bases in between. Germline CDR1 is DFQATT and CDR2 is SNEGSKA (reference sequence). The CDR3 is 15 amino acids. CDR3 DNA sequence: TGCAGTGCTATCCCGATAGGGGACACTCAGTACGAGCAGTACTTC. Encoded protein: CSAIPIGDTQYEQYF.

The sample holds many counts of this clonotype. The chain has TRBV12-3 or TRBV12-4 and TRBJ2-1, with a possible D match to TRBD1 (6 bases). The CDR3 sequence is 14 residues long. With 8 bases removed from V and 2 bases from J, the gap between germline ends came to 13 bases. In DNA, the CDR3 is TGTGCCAGCGGGGGCCAAGCTCCCTACAATGAGCAGTTCTTC. This translates into CASGGQAPYNEQFF.

At least ten counts were recorded for this clonotype. The chain joins TRBV10-3 to TRBJ2-7; D perhaps matches TRBD2 (6 bases). Trimming took off 8 bases at V and 0 bases at J, with 17 bases between the two ends. The CDR3 spans 15 residues. Germline assignment: CDR1 ENHRY and CDR2 SYGVKD. As DNA, the CDR3 is TGTGCCATCTCTAACGGGAGTATATTCTCCTACGAGCAGTACTTC. Its protein is CAISNGSIFSYEQYF.

This clonotype was found a few times. V and J are TRBV7-8 and TRBJ2-5, with 11 bases that match TRBD2. Trimming removed 1 base from V and 2 bases from J; junction bases left unmatched: 6. CDR1 and CDR2 from the germline V gene are SGHVS and FQNEAQ. This CDR3 contains 17 residues. Here the CDR3 reads CASSLVVAGGPQETQYF. CDR3 nucleotide sequence: TGTGCCAGCAGCTTAGTTGTAGCGGGGGGGCCTCAAGAGACCCAGTACTTC.

This clonotype was recorded many times. This chain connects TRBV12-3 or TRBV12-4 to TRBJ2-3; D is uncertain. Trimming took 5 bases from V and 4 from J, leaving 10 bases between them. This CDR3 contains 13 residues. This CDR3 reads CASSLIPPDTQYF. The CDR3 coding sequence is TGTGCCAGCAGTCTCATACCACCAGATACGCAGTATTTT.

The V and J genes are TRBV20-1 and TRBJ2-7; either TRBD1 or TRBD2 may fit D (5 bases each). Per the germline V gene, CDR1 is DFQATT and CDR2 is SNEGSKA (reference sequence). Trimming took off 7 bases at V and 3 bases at J, with 16 bases between the two ends. The CDR3 spans 13 residues. The CDR3 spells CSDRGRSDYEQYF. In nucleotides, the CDR3 is TGCAGTGATAGGGGACGGTCAGACTACGAGCAGTACTTC.

At least ten counts were recorded for this clonotype. This chain connects TRBV10-3 to TRBJ1-3, with D perhaps matching TRBD1 (6 bases). CDR1 and CDR2 from the germline V gene are ENHRY and SYGVKD. Between the trimmed V and J ends, which lost 10 bases and 2 bases, there was a span of 15 bases. The CDR3 has 14 residues. DNA for the CDR3: TGTGCCACCATGGGGGGCGCCACTGGAAACACCATATATTTT. Its protein product is CATMGGATGNTIYF.

This clonotype was detected a few times. The chain recombines TRBV5-1 with TRBJ1-1; no firm D call. The CDR3 runs to 13 residues. Germline lookup yields CDR1 SGHRS and CDR2 YFSETQ. Trimming pared 3 bases from V and 0 bases from J, leaving 6 bases between. The CDR3 sequence: CASSSPVNTEAFF. CDR3 in DNA: TGCGCCAGCAGCTCCCCGGTGAACACTGAAGCTTTCTTT.

The chain links TRBV2 to TRBJ2-6, with D possibly matching TRBD1 (6 bases). The V end lost 4 bases, the J end lost 6 bases, and 13 bases lay between the germline ends. This CDR3 has 15 amino acids. Per the germline V gene, CDR1 is SNHLY and CDR2 is FYNNEI. CDR3: CASSGRSGAANVLTF. CDR3 nucleotides: TGTGCCAGCAGTGGTAGGTCAGGGGCGGCCAACGTCCTGACTTTC.

This clonotype was seen ten or more times. The rearrangement joins TRBV7-2 to TRBJ2-3; D is undetermined. With 5 bases removed from V and 5 bases from J, the gap between germline ends came to 11 bases. The length of the CDR3 is 13 residues. Germline-derived CDR1 and CDR2 are SGHTA and FQGNSA. The CDR3 DNA sequence: TGTGCCAGCAGCCCTCCGCTAGAAGATACGCAGTATTTT. It encodes CASSPPLEDTQYF. Drawing the rest from reference TRBV7-2 and TRBJ2-3, the complete variable domain is GAGVSQSPSNKVTEKGKDVELRCDPISGHTALYWYRQSLGQGLEFLIYFQGNSAPDKSGLPSDRFSAERTGGSVSTLTIQRTQQEDSAVYLCASSPPLEDTQYFGPGTRLTVL.

This clonotype was seen at least ten times. The rearrangement links TRBV5-1 to TRBJ2-5, with TRBD2 matching over 8 bases. J lost 0 bases, V lost 7 bases, and 5 bases had no gene match. The CDR3 is 14 amino acids. Germline assignment: CDR1 SGHRS and CDR2 YFSETQ. The CDR3 is CASSGGEYQETQYF. CDR3 nucleotide sequence: TGCGCCAGCTCCGGGGGGGAGTACCAAGAGACCCAGTACTTC.

In its sample, this clonotype was seen a few times. The V call is TRBV5-1, the J call TRBJ2-7; tentatively, D is TRBD1 (5 bases). The CDR3 spans 14 residues. The germline CDR1 and CDR2 sequences are SGHRS and YFSETQ. Trimming took off 0 bases at V and 6 bases at J, with 13 bases between the two ends. Here the CDR3 DNA reads TGCGCCAGCAGCTTGGTTGGCAGGGAAGGCGAGCAGTACTTC. This translates into CASSLVGREGEQYF.

J is TRBJ2-2 and V is TRBV7-2; the D gene is possibly TRBD2 (5 bases). Trimming cost V 4 bases and J 6 bases, with 9 bases left between them. The CDR3 consists of 13 residues. Germline assignment: CDR1 SGHTA and CDR2 FQGNSA. CDR3 sequence: CASSYLASGELFF. In nucleotides, the CDR3 is TGTGCCAGCAGCTATCTAGCCTCCGGGGAGCTGTTTTTT. The whole variable domain, filled in from reference TRBV7-2 and TRBJ2-2, reads GAGVSQSPSNKVTEKGKDVELRCDPISGHTALYWYRQSLGQGLEFLIYFQGNSAPDKSGLPSDRFSAERTGGSVSTLTIQRTQQEDSAVYLCASSYLASGELFFGEGSRLTVL.

This clonotype has ten or more counts. The genes are TRBV7-3 and TRBJ1-4; D uncertain. This CDR3 is built from 13 residues. V lost 4 bases and J lost 8, with 11 bases in between. Germline CDR1 SGHTA, CDR2 FQGTGA. CDR3 coding DNA: TGTGCCAGCAGCTCGGCAATGGGGGAAAAACTGTTTTTT. It specifies CASSSAMGEKLFF.

This clonotype was counted ten times or more. This chain links TRBV4-2 with TRBJ1-1; D call uncertain. Trimming took 5 bases from V and 10 from J, leaving 14 bases between them. The CDR3 covers 12 residues. CDR1 and CDR2 from the germline V gene are LGHNA and YNFKEQ. CDR3 sequence reads: CASSSREGRAFF. Written as DNA, the CDR3 is TGTGCCAGCAGCTCTCGAGAGGGTCGAGCTTTCTTT.

This clonotype was counted ten times or more. This chain connects TRBV7-9 to TRBJ1-1, with D hard to call. Germline lookup yields CDR1 SEHNR and CDR2 FQNEAQ (reference sequence). Trimming took off 4 bases at V and 0 bases at J, with 9 bases between the two ends. The CDR3 is made up of 14 amino acids. Here the CDR3 reads CASSSSTLNTEAFF. The CDR3 nucleotides are TGTGCCAGCAGCTCGTCGACCCTGAACACTGAAGCTTTCTTT.

This clonotype has only a few counts. The rearrangement joins TRBV5-1 to TRBJ2-5; TRBD2 matches at 9 bases. CDR1 is SGHRS, CDR2 YFSETQ, per germline. This CDR3 has 13 residues. Losses at the gene ends were 7 bases for V and 5 bases for J; bases not matched to a gene: 6. CDR3 sequence reads: CASSPSGDETQYF. The CDR3 coding sequence is TGCGCCAGCTCCCCTAGCGGGGACGAGACCCAGTACTTC. The whole variable domain, filled in from reference TRBV5-1 and TRBJ2-5, reads KAGVTQTPRYLIKTRGQQVTLSCSPISGHRSVSWYQQTPGQGLQFLFEYFSETQRNKGNFPGRFSGRQFSNSRSEMNVSTLELGDSALYLCASSPSGDETQYFGPGTRLLVL.